The rows below give T cell receptor beta chains drawn from one sample of a study of blood T cell repertoires in COVID-19. Using immunoSEQ multiplex PCR, the repertoire was profiled, and TCRdb retains in-frame clones only, with some absent. The table lists more than 150,000 clones, roughly 87% of them singletons. The sequenced sample consisted of PBMCs or T cells enriched from blood (not recorded which). The receptor set was obtained from a man over 45 who had recovered from COVID-19. Both conserved end residues are part of each CDR3. The D gene is left open where the match is weak. Only some rows state a clone size, as once, few, many or a class for expanded clones.

j_call clone_size d_call v_call cdr3_nt cdr3_aa
TRBJ2-2 few NA TRBV28 TGTGCCAGCAGTCCCCCTCTTGGGGAGCTGTTTTTT CASSPPLGELFF
TRBJ1-2 many NA TRBV7-9 TGTGCCAGCAGCTTTGCGAGTGGGGGGGAAAACTATGGCTACACCTTC CASSFASGGENYGYTF
TRBJ1-6 NA TRBD1 TRBV11-2 TGTGCCAGCGGACAGGAACGTTCACCCCTCCACTTT CASGQERSPLHF
TRBJ1-3 NA NA TRBV5-1 TGCGCCAGCAGCTTGGTGTCCCACTCTGGAAACACCATATATTTT CASSLVSHSGNTIYF
TRBJ2-5 few NA TRBV25-1 TGTGCCAGCAGTCTAGGGGTTTGGGAGACCCAGTACTTC CASSLGVWETQYF
TRBJ2-7 NA NA TRBV2 TGTGCCAGCCACCGGGACTTGGGCTCAGAGCAGTACTTC CASHRDLGSEQYF
TRBJ2-7 NA TRBD2 TRBV5-1 TGCGCCAGCAGCTTGGTTTCTAGCGGCTCCTACGAGCAGTACTTC CASSLVSSGSYEQYF
TRBJ2-1 NA TRBD2 TRBV7-3 TGTGCCAGCAGCTTAACGTCTAGCGGGACAAGGGGGGACAGTGAGCAGTTCTTC CASSLTSSGTRGDSEQFF
TRBJ1-4 NA NA TRBV6-5 TGTGCCAGCAGTCCCCCGCACCCAGGTGAAAAACTGTTTTTT CASSPPHPGEKLFF
TRBJ1-2 once NA TRBV28 TGTGCCAGCTCCCCCGCGGGATACCCCTCCGATGGCTACACCTTC CASSPAGYPSDGYTF
TRBJ1-1 NA NA TRBV19 TGTGCCAGTACCCCATTTAGGGGAGGCACTGAAGCTTTCTTT CASTPFRGGTEAFF
TRBJ2-1 few TRBD2 TRBV28 TGTGCAGGCGGGGGTTTCATAAGGGGTGAGCAGTTCTTC CAGGGFIRGEQFF
TRBJ2-3 NA NA TRBV6-5 TGTGCCAGCAGTCCCACGGGTGCAGATACGCAGTATTTT CASSPTGADTQYF